A selection of T cell receptor beta chains follows, all from one sample in a study of blood T cell repertoires in COVID-19. Only in-frame clones appear in the TCRdb table, and some are missing; sequencing was by immunoSEQ multiplex PCR. The sample consists of roughly 52,000 clones, around 84% of them appearing once. Sequenced sample: peripheral blood. These receptors were taken from a human donor in a cohort sampled during active or convalescent COVID-19. The CDR3 runs from the conserved cysteine through the conserved F or W. The order of the fields is J gene, V gene, clone size, CDR3 protein. Some rows have no size entry. The others give once, few or many, or a class for an expanded clone.

>TRBJ1-4|TRBV7-6|.
CASSFRTGRNEKLFF
>TRBJ1-1|TRBV5-1|.
CASSLVTGGMNTEAFF
>TRBJ2-3|TRBV4-2|once
CASSPQMGGGSDTQYF
>TRBJ1-6|TRBV4-3|few
CASSRGTGFYNSPLHF
>TRBJ1-6|TRBV18|.
CASSDLDRVQSSPLHF
>TRBJ2-7|TRBV2|few
CASQTGQLQSYEQYF
>TRBJ2-5|TRBV5-1|.
CASSLGPSGVQETQYF
>TRBJ2-3|TRBV9|.
CASSRDSGGAKDTQYF
>TRBJ1-1|TRBV5-1|.
CASSLEPGGSTEAFF
>TRBJ2-5|TRBV19|.
CASTQGGALETQYF
>TRBJ2-5|TRBV7-8|.
CASSLLGGNYQETQYF
>TRBJ2-5|TRBV19|.
CASSSPGTSGGYQETQYF
>TRBJ2-2|TRBV3-1/TRBV3-2|.
CASSQVGQDLTGELFF
>TRBJ2-3|TRBV19|.
CASSIEPHLVGTDTQYF
>TRBJ1-1|TRBV7-2|.
CASSPQEGQVGPEAFF
>TRBJ1-1|TRBV3-1/TRBV3-2|once
CASSRFDRPGTEAFF
>TRBJ2-1|TRBV7-9|few
CASSPGLLNEQFF
>TRBJ2-1|TRBV4-2|.
CASSRGGQGANEQFF
>TRBJ2-5|TRBV19|.
CASSRGRTGGIQETQYF
>TRBJ1-6|TRBV3-1/TRBV3-2|.
CASSHGEGVDSPLHF
>TRBJ2-5|TRBV4-1|.
CASSQETSGGAGTQYF
>TRBJ2-1|TRBV5-1|.
CASSISGGSYNEQFF
>TRBJ2-7|TRBV27|.
CATQSSGLASYEQYF
>TRBJ2-5|TRBV9|.
CASSPRLAGKETQYF
>TRBJ2-7|TRBV7-9|.
CASSSSVEEQYF
>TRBJ2-7|TRBV5-1|.
CASSLDAGSYEQYF
>TRBJ2-2|TRBV12-3/TRBV12-4|.
CASSFGAGELFF
>TRBJ2-3|TRBV7-2|.
CASSLETRKKDTQYF
>TRBJ1-1|TRBV7-2|.
CASSLAVAAEAFF
>TRBJ2-7|TRBV6-5|.
CASSWDRAYEQYF
>TRBJ1-2|TRBV6-5|.
CASSPRTGTYNGYTF
>TRBJ1-2|TRBV6-2/TRBV6-3|.
CASSYQGIDGYTF
>TRBJ1-6|TRBV27|.
CASSLTSTGGNSPLHF
>TRBJ2-5|TRBV5-1|once
CASSLEARGVVETQYF
>TRBJ2-1|TRBV4-3|once
CASSQGGTGEHEQFF
>TRBJ2-3|TRBV3-1/TRBV3-2|.
CASSLETGQDTQYF
>TRBJ2-7|TRBV19|.
CATMDRITYEQYF
>TRBJ2-3|TRBV19|.
CASRAGGEGTDTQYF
>TRBJ2-5|TRBV27|.
CASSPRVSGGQETQYF
>TRBJ2-2|TRBV7-2|.
CASSFTGEITGELFF
>TRBJ2-3|TRBV7-2|.
CASSPPGLASYTQYF
>TRBJ2-3|TRBV6-2/TRBV6-3|.
CASSHAGLAASTDTQYF
>TRBJ2-1|TRBV10-3|few
CATEATSGESSYNEQFF
>TRBJ2-5|TRBV5-1|.
CASSLGAQKETQYF
>TRBJ2-5|TRBV7-2|.
CASSPRQSQETQYF
>TRBJ2-7|TRBV2|.
CASKSQGSGQYF
>TRBJ2-5|TRBV6-5|.
CASSYRGQSQETQYF
>TRBJ2-1|TRBV4-2|few
CASSPGDTDKEQFF
>TRBJ1-2|TRBV5-4|.
CASSPGGQGAYGYTF
>TRBJ2-3|TRBV6-5|.
CASSSGADTQYF
>TRBJ1-1|TRBV6-1|few
CASSELQKNTEAFF
>TRBJ1-5|TRBV6-6|.
CASSSFGLLSNQPQHF
>TRBJ1-4|TRBV11-3|.
CASSFQTGQGDEKLFF
>TRBJ1-6|TRBV7-8|.
CASSPSRQAQNSPLHF
>TRBJ2-3|TRBV7-2|.
CASSSHSAPYF
>TRBJ2-7|TRBV7-2|once
CASSPTAGDPYEQYF
>TRBJ1-5|TRBV28|.
CASLSLVVLGGPQHF
>TRBJ1-4|TRBV2|.
CASSDSQLWTGVNEKLFF
>TRBJ1-2|TRBV29-1|.
CSGGETGADYGYTF